One TCR beta chain is described in this entry. The V end was cut by 2 bases, the J end by 1 base, with 11 bases between. The CDR3 runs 16 residues. Germline V lookup: CDR1 MNHEY, CDR2 SVGAGI. This record comes from a study of T cells after somatic rescue of genetic block. The table came from immunoSEQ multiplex PCR; TCRdb's copy has only in-frame clones and leaves some out. The data hold 55,000 to 70,000 clones, with 85% to 95% observed a single time. The genes are TRBV6-5 and TRBJ2-2, with D possibly being TRBD2 (5 bases). Material: peripheral blood mononuclear cells (PBMCs). This TCR derives from a man in his forties. The CDR3 reads CASSYRRTGNTGELFF. The CDR3, as DNA: TGTGCCAGCAGTTACCGGAGGACGGGGAACACCGGGGAGCTGTTTTTT.